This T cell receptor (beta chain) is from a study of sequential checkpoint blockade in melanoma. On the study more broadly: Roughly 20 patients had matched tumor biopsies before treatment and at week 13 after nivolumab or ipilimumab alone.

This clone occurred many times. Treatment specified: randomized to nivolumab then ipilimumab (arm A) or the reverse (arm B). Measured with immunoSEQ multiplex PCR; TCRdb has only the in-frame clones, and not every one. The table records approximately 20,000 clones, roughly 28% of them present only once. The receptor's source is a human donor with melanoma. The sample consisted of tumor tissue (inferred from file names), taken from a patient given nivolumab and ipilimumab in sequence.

CDR3: CASSLIGNGNQPQHF. CDR3 nucleotide sequence: TGTGCCAGCAGCTTGATCGGGAACGGCAATCAGCCCCAGCATTTT. The chain joins TRBV11-3 to TRBJ1-5; D not resolved. Trimming left V 3 bases short and J 2 bases short, with 11 bases between. The CDR3 is made up of 15 amino acids. Germline CDR1 reads SGHNT; CDR2 reads YENEEA.